The clone carrying this T cell receptor (beta chain) was counted a single time. This CDR3 comprises 14 residues. With 4 bases clipped from V and 1 base from J, the junction kept 2 bases outside the gene matches. The data belong to a study of T cells in Graves' hyperthyroidism and ophthalmopathy. What was amplified from RNA transcripts were TCR beta CDR3 regions. During a first-round RT-PCR of the TCR CDR3, the HTBI primer set was used. TCRdb analysed the multiplex PCR reads with MiXCR anew, one entry per CDR3 protein. The sample lists over 450,000 distinct CDR3 sequences; roughly an eighth were seen once. Patients between 18 and 65 years old had hyperthyroidism, newly diagnosed and lasting under 2 months.

This TCR was recovered from a woman aged 18-35 years with Graves' hyperthyroidism. V gene TRBV12-3 or TRBV12-4 combines with J gene TRBJ1-1, with TRBD1 matching 8 bases. Sequenced input: blood. This chain's CDR3 is CASSSGQENTEAFF. The CDR3 DNA follows: TGTGCCAGCAGTTCGGGACAGGAGAACACTGAAGCTTTCTTT.